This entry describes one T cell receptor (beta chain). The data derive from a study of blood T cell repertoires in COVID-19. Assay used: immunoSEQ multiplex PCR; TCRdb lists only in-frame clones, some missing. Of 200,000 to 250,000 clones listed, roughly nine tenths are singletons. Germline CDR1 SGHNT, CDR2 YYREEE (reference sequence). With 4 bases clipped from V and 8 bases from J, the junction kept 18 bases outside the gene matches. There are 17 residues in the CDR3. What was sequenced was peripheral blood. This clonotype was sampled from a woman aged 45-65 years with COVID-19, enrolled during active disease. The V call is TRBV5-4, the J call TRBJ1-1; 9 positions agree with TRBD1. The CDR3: CASSMGQGGLSGSEAFF. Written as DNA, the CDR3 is TGTGCCAGCAGCATGGGACAGGGAGGATTGAGCGGCTCAGAAGCTTTCTTT.